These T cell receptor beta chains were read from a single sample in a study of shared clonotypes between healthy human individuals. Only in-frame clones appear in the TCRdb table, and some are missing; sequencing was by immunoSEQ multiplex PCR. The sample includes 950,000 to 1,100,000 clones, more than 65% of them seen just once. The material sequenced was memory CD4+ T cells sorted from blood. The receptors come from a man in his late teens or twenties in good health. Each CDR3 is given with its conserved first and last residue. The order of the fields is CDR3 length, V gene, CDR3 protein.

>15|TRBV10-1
CASSDGVMGNHEQYF
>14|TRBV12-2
CASRIDRGGDEQYF
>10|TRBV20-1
CSASQNEAFF
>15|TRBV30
CAWAPGGFAKDTQYF
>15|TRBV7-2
CASSPGGARNQPQHF
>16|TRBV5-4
CASSLQGRPPTETQYF
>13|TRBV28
CASSSPGPYGYTF
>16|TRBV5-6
CASSLKGAKKGTEAFF
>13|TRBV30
CAWGGAINYGYTF
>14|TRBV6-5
CASSPGGKHEKLFF
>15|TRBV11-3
CASSPRGRRGDTQYF
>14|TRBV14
CASSQSGPPYEQYF
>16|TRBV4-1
CASSQDRHSTNEKLFF
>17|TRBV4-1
CASSRSSGGADTGELFF
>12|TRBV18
CASSQVSSEQFF
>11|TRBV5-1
CASSLGDTQYF
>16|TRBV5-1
CASSLEERGGTDTQYF
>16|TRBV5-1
CASSLAQGEVGTEAFF
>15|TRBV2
CASSEAVGGLETQYF
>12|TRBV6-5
CASSYRGDGYTF
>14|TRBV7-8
CASSLVTGGYEQYF
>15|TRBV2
CASGELAGIGQPQHF
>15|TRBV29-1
CSVGSQGSSYNEQFF